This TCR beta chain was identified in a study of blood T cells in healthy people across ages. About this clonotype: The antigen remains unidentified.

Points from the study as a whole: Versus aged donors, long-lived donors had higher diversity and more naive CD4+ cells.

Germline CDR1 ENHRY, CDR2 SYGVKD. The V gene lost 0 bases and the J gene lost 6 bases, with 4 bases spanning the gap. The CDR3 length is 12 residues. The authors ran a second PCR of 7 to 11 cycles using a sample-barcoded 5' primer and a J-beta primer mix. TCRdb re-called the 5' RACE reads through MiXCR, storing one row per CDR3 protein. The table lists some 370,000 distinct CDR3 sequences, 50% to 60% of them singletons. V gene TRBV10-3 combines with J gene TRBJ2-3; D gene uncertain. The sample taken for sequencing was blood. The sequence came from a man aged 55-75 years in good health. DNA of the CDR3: TGTGCCATCAGTGAGTCGTTGGATACGCAGTATTTT. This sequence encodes CAISESLDTQYF.